A selection of T cell receptor beta chains follows, all from one sample in a study of molecular identifiers for immune sequencing clone quantification. From the PCR reads, TCRdb called clonotypes with MiXCR, one entry per CDR3 protein. The sample yields over 85,000 distinct CDR3 sequences, 35% seen once. The source material was naive CD8+ T cells from blood, with Jurkat cell RNA spiked in. The receptor source for this set is a human donor in good health. Some libraries in this study had Jurkat cell RNA spiked in. Both conserved end residues are part of each CDR3. D genes are given only for firm matches. Size tells how often a clone was seen (once, few, many) or the class of an expanded clone, and some rows leave it out.

J,length,size,V,D,CDR3,DNA
TRBJ1-2,13,.,TRBV6-4,.,CASSEGGRYGYTF,TGTGCCAGCAGTGAAGGGGGTCGCTATGGCTACACCTTC
TRBJ1-4,15,.,TRBV27,.,CASSPRTGANEKQFF,TGTGCCAGCAGCCCCAGAACGGGGGCTAATGAAAAACAGTTTTTT
TRBJ2-7,15,once,TRBV27,.,CASSPGGTPRYEQYF,TGTGCCAGCAGCCCCGGCGGGACCCCCCGCTACGAGCAGTACTTC
TRBJ1-3,15,.,TRBV4-1,.,CASSRGTASGNTIYF,TGCGCCAGCAGCCGAGGCACAGCCTCTGGAAACACCATATATTTT
TRBJ1-6,15,.,TRBV28,TRBD1,CASNWEGRGNSPLHF,TGTGCCAGCAATTGGGAGGGCAGGGGGAATTCACCCCTCCACTTT
TRBJ1-1,14,.,TRBV6-2/TRBV6-3,.,CASSYGGSSTEAFF,TGTGCCAGCAGTTACGGGGGTAGTAGCACTGAAGCTTTCTTT
TRBJ2-3,18,few,TRBV20-1,TRBD2,CSASGLAATAGDTDTQYF,TGCAGTGCTAGTGGTCTAGCGGCTACAGCGGGGGACACAGATACGCAGTATTTT
TRBJ2-7,16,.,TRBV4-3,.,CASSQALEYSGYEQYF,TGCGCCAGCAGCCAAGCCCTTGAGTACAGTGGCTACGAGCAGTACTTC
TRBJ2-7,13,many,TRBV7-9,.,CASSPGASDQQYF,TGTGCCAGCAGCCCAGGGGCTAGCGATCAGCAGTACTTC
TRBJ2-5,17,.,TRBV4-3,.,CASSQAPSATGLGTQYF,TGCGCCAGCAGCCAAGCCCCGAGCGCGACAGGACTGGGGACCCAGTACTTC
TRBJ1-2,16,.,TRBV12-3/TRBV12-4,TRBD1,CACSSPALTGVHGYTF,TGTGCCTGCAGTTCCCCCGCTCTGACAGGGGTTCATGGCTACACCTTC
TRBJ2-3,19,few,TRBV6-2/TRBV6-3,TRBD2,CASSYSRSSTSGSTDTQYF,TGTGCCAGCAGTTACTCTCGGTCGTCGACTAGCGGGAGCACAGATACGCAGTATTTT
TRBJ2-3,14,.,TRBV12-3/TRBV12-4,.,CASSLWGIPDTQYF,TGTGCCAGCAGTTTATGGGGGATCCCAGATACGCAGTATTTT
TRBJ1-4,11,.,TRBV20-1,.,CSARGQVKLFF,TGCAGTGCTAGAGGGCAGGTAAAACTGTTTTTT
TRBJ2-5,15,.,TRBV13,.,CASSLVKAYQETQYF,TGTGCCAGCAGCTTAGTGAAGGCCTACCAAGAGACCCAGTACTTC
TRBJ1-1,14,.,TRBV7-9,.,CASSLEAMNTEAFF,TGTGCCAGCAGCTTAGAAGCCATGAACACTGAAGCTTTCTTT
TRBJ2-6,15,.,TRBV13,.,CASSAVPSGANVLTF,TGTGCCAGCAGCGCGGTTCCCTCTGGGGCCAACGTCCTGACTTTC
TRBJ2-3,15,.,TRBV6-9,.,CATQGAGPPTDTQYF,TGTGCCACTCAAGGGGCAGGACCTCCGACAGATACGCAGTATTTT
TRBJ2-3,12,few,TRBV7-9,.,CASGGEYDTQYF,TGTGCCAGCGGGGGAGAGTATGATACGCAGTATTTT
TRBJ1-4,15,few,TRBV9,TRBD1,CASSNEGTGGEKLFF,TGTGCCAGCAGCAACGAGGGGACAGGGGGCGAAAAACTGTTTTTT
TRBJ2-1,9,few,TRBV7-9,.,CAGDHEQFF,TGTGCCGGGGATCATGAGCAGTTCTTC
TRBJ2-1,17,.,TRBV11-2,TRBD2,CASSSLIYVGGADEQFF,TGTGCCAGCAGCTCCCTAATATATGTCGGGGGGGCCGATGAGCAGTTCTTC